A single sample is the source of the 24 T cell receptor beta chains below, sequenced in a study of T cell responses to AZD1222 COVID-19 vaccine. Produced via immunoSEQ multiplex PCR; TCRdb's table is partial and in-frame only. The table has about 90,000 clones, 80% to 90% seen once. The sequencing here drew on peripheral blood, taken on day 0 of AZD1222 vaccination. The receptor source for this set is an adult in good health.

V usage is TRBV3-1 (or the pseudogene TRBV3-2) and J usage is TRBJ1-5, with D unresolved. Germline V CDR1 and CDR2: LGHDT, YNNKEL (reference sequence). The V end lost 0 bases, the J end lost 7 bases, and 13 bases lay between the germline ends. CDR3 size: 15 residues. The CDR3 region is CASSQDSGLKQPQHF. The CDR3 coding sequence is TGTGCCAGCAGCCAAGATTCTGGGTTAAAGCAGCCCCAGCATTTT.

This chain links TRBV5-6 with TRBJ2-7; 11 bases map to TRBD2. Germline V lookup: CDR1 SGHDT, CDR2 YYEEEE. The CDR3 contains 16 residues. J was trimmed by 7 bases and V by 3 bases; bases with no gene match: 12. The CDR3 coding sequence is TGTGCCAGCAGCTGGGGTAGCGGGAGGGCCGGGCGAGAGCAGTACTTC. Amino acids: CASSWGSGRAGREQYF.

The J gene is TRBJ2-2, the V gene TRBV5-1; D might be TRBD1 (5 bases). CDR1 is SGHRS, CDR2 YFSETQ, per germline. CDR3 length equals 15 residues. With 7 bases removed from V and 7 bases from J, the gap between germline ends came to 20 bases. The CDR3 region is CASHSSQGAGGELFF. CDR3 bases: TGCGCCAGCCACTCCTCTCAAGGGGCTGGCGGGGAGCTGTTTTTT.

The chain is built from TRBV18 and TRBJ2-3, with 11 bases identical to TRBD2. This CDR3 spans 16 amino acids. Germline V gene data show CDR1 as KGHSH and CDR2 as LQKENI. V was pared by 6 bases and J by 5 bases, with 10 bases of the junction left unmatched. As DNA, the CDR3 is TGTGCCAGCTCCCTTACTAGCGGGAGAGTTGGAGATACGCAGTATTTT. Protein sequence: CASSLTSGRVGDTQYF.

V is TRBV7-8 and J is TRBJ1-3; D gene ambiguous. Per the germline V gene, CDR1 is SGHVS and CDR2 is FQNEAQ. The CDR3 covers 16 residues. Trimming removed 2 bases at V and 2 bases at J, with 13 bases between. CDR3 sequence (DNA): TGTGCCAGCAGCTTATTTGGGCTATCGGCTGGAAACACCATATATTTT. The encoded protein is CASSLFGLSAGNTIYF.

V usage is TRBV28 and J usage is TRBJ1-1; 10 bases match TRBD1. Germline CDR1 and CDR2: MDHEN and SYDVKM. V was pared by 2 bases and J by 11 bases, with 2 bases of the junction left unmatched. The CDR3 totals 12 residues. Here the CDR3 reads CASSLPDRGAFF. The CDR3 nucleotides read TGTGCCAGCAGTTTACCGGACAGGGGGGCTTTCTTT.

The V gene is TRBV6-6, the J gene TRBJ2-5; 7 bases map to TRBD1. The V and J ends lost 6 bases and 1 base, in that order; junction bases with no gene match: 5. This CDR3 spans 14 amino acids. Per the germline V gene, CDR1 is MNHNY and CDR2 is SVGAGI (reference sequence). The CDR3 reads CASSQGQRQETQYF. The CDR3 DNA sequence: TGTGCCAGCAGCCAGGGACAGCGCCAAGAGACCCAGTACTTC.

The V and J genes are TRBV4-3 and TRBJ2-1, with D possibly being TRBD2 (6 bases). Germline V CDR1 and CDR2: LGHNA, YSLEER. CDR3 length equals 17 residues. With 1 base removed from V and 0 bases from J, the gap between germline ends came to 13 bases. This chain's CDR3 is CASSQGTGTYSYNEQFF. In nucleotides, the CDR3 is TGCGCCAGCAGCCAAGGGACCGGGACTTACTCCTACAATGAGCAGTTCTTC.

The gene calls are TRBV2 and TRBJ1-5, with D perhaps matching TRBD1 (5 bases). Germline CDR1 is SNHLY and CDR2 is FYNNEI. CDR3 length: 14 amino acids. Trimming shortened V by 7 bases and J by 2 bases, and 12 bases separated the two germline ends. The CDR3 is CASTEGAGNQPQHF. In DNA form, the CDR3 reads TGTGCCAGCACCGAAGGGGCCGGCAATCAGCCCCAGCATTTT. Full variable domain (missing parts from reference TRBV2 and TRBJ1-5): EPEVTQTPSHQVTQMGQEVILRCVPISNHLYFYWYRQILGQKVEFLVSFYNNEISEKSEIFDDQFSVERPDGSNFTLKIRSTKLEDSAMYFCASTEGAGNQPQHFGDGTRLSIL.

The rearrangement uses TRBV19 and TRBJ1-5; TRBD1 agrees at 10 bases. The V and J ends lost 6 bases and 1 base, in that order; junction bases with no gene match: 6. Germline V lookup: CDR1 LNHDA, CDR2 SQIVND (reference sequence). The CDR3 runs 16 residues. CDR3 region: CASRRDRGRSNQPQHF. For the CDR3, the DNA is TGTGCCAGTAGGAGGGACAGGGGAAGGAGCAATCAGCCCCAGCATTTT.

This clone occurred once. V usage is TRBV7-8 and J usage is TRBJ2-7; 9 bases line up with TRBD2. CDR1 SGHVS and CDR2 FQNEAQ come from the germline V gene. This CDR3 spans 15 amino acids. V dropped 3 bases and J dropped 4; count of bases not matched to a gene: 7. The CDR3 DNA reads TGTGCCAGCAGCTTCTCGACTAGCGGCCTTTACGAGCAGTACTTC. Translated: CASSFSTSGLYEQYF.

The genes are TRBV6-4 and TRBJ2-1; 7 bases are a match to TRBD1. CDR3 length equals 15 residues. V gave up 0 bases and J gave up 7 bases; unmatched junction bases: 6. Germline-derived CDR1 and CDR2 are MRHNA and SNTAGT. The CDR3 sequence: CASSDSPDRDNEQFF. The CDR3 nucleotides are TGTGCCAGCAGTGACTCCCCAGACAGGGATAATGAGCAGTTCTTC.

The chain employs TRBV10-1 and TRBJ1-3; D is unclear. Germline CDR1 and CDR2: WNHNN and SYGVQD (reference sequence). V lost 10 bases, J lost 0 bases, and 13 bases lay in between. This CDR3 comprises 14 residues. The CDR3 coding sequence is TGCGCCACCCAGGACGGCGGCTCTGGAAACACCATATATTTT. It translates to CATQDGGSGNTIYF.

The chain joins TRBV11-1 to TRBJ1-1, with TRBD1 matching 8 bases. The germline gives CDR1 SGHAT, CDR2 FQDESV (reference sequence). The CDR3 consists of 14 residues. V lost 6 bases, J lost 4 bases, and 7 bases stayed unmatched. The CDR3 DNA is TGTGCCAGCAGGCCCGACAGGGGAAGCACTGAAGCTTTCTTT. As protein: CASRPDRGSTEAFF. Variable domain in full (rest from reference TRBV11-1 and TRBJ1-1): EAEVAQSPRYKITEKSQAVAFWCDPISGHATLYWYRQILGQGPELLVQFQDESVVDDSQLPKDRFSAERLKGVDSTLKIQPAELGDSAMYLCASRPDRGSTEAFFGQGTRLTVV.

The chain employs TRBV19 and TRBJ1-5; no clear D gene. V lost 3 bases and J 6 bases, leaving 9 bases between the germline ends. Germline values: CDR1 LNHDA, CDR2 SQIVND (reference sequence). The CDR3 has 13 residues. The DNA for the CDR3 is TGTGCCAGTAGTATCCGGCAAGGTCAGCCCCAGCATTTT. Residues: CASSIRQGQPQHF. Variable domain in full (rest from reference TRBV19 and TRBJ1-5): DGGITQSPKYLFRKEGQNVTLSCEQNLNHDAMYWYRQDPGQGLRLIYYSQIVNDFQKGDIAEGYSVSREKKESFPLTVTSAQKNPTAFYLCASSIRQGQPQHFGDGTRLSIL.

This clone showed up just once. The chain links TRBV10-1 to TRBJ2-1; D uncertain. Germline V CDR1 and CDR2: WNHNN, SYGVQD (reference sequence). The length of the CDR3 is 11 residues. V shed 7 bases and J shed 10 bases, with 11 bases lying between them. The DNA for the CDR3 is TGCGCCAGCACCTGTTTATTGGAGCAGTTCTTC. Translation: CASTCLLEQFF.

The chain is built from TRBV27 and TRBJ2-7, with a possible D match to TRBD1 (8 bases). With 3 bases removed from V and 10 bases from J, the gap between germline ends came to 25 bases. Germline V gene data show CDR1 as MNHEY and CDR2 as SMNVEV (reference sequence). The CDR3 contains 16 residues. This CDR3 is CASSFGQGGGLTGQYF. CDR3 sequence (DNA): TGTGCCAGCAGTTTCGGACAGGGCGGGGGTTTGACCGGTCAGTACTTC.

CDR3 protein: CASFSEGGEQFF. CDR3 nucleotide sequence: TGTGCCAGCTTTTCGGAGGGGGGTGAGCAGTTCTTC. The chain is built from TRBV7-3 and TRBJ2-1; the D gene could be TRBD1 or TRBD2 (6 bases each). V lost 8 bases and J 9 bases, leaving 14 bases between the germline ends. The CDR3 is 12 amino acids. CDR1 SGHTA and CDR2 FQGTGA come from the germline V gene. Together with reference TRBV7-3 and TRBJ2-1, the CDR3 gives the full variable domain: GAGVSQTPSNKVTEKGKYVELRCDPISGHTALYWYRQSLGQGPEFLIYFQGTGAADDSGLPNDRFFAVRPEGSVSTLKIQRTERGDSAVYLCASFSEGGEQFFGPGTRLTVL.

This chain joins TRBV6-5 and TRBJ2-7; D possibly corresponds to TRBD1 (6 bases). Per the germline V gene, CDR1 is MNHEY and CDR2 is SVGAGI. The V gene lost 5 bases and the J gene lost 6 bases, with 11 bases spanning the gap. This CDR3 is built from 12 residues. For the CDR3, the DNA is TGTGCCAGCAGTAAACAGGGTCTCGAGCAGTACTTC. Its translation is CASSKQGLEQYF.

The rearrangement links TRBV4-2 to TRBJ2-3; no clear D. Between the trimmed V and J ends, which lost 0 bases and 5 bases, there was a span of 15 bases. Germline V gene lookup returns CDR1 LGHNA and CDR2 YNFKEQ. This CDR3 comprises 16 residues. The CDR3, as DNA: TGTGCCAGCAGCCAAGATGCGGCCGGATTGGGAGATACGCAGTATTTT. Its translation is CASSQDAAGLGDTQYF.

As DNA, the CDR3 is TGCGCCAGCAGCCTTTCCGGGACAGGGGCCTACGAGCAGTACTTC. Its translation is CASSLSGTGAYEQYF. The chain joins TRBV4-1 to TRBJ2-7; 10 bases map to TRBD1. Germline CDR1 and CDR2: MGHRA and YSYEKL. Losses at the gene ends were 4 bases for V and 2 bases for J; bases not matched to a gene: 5. The CDR3 spans 15 residues.

V is TRBV7-9 and J is TRBJ1-3; D unclear. Germline V gene data show CDR1 as SEHNR and CDR2 as FQNEAQ (reference sequence). This CDR3 is built from 15 residues. V lost 2 bases and J 0 bases, leaving 8 bases between the germline ends. This CDR3 reads CASSLSWGSGNTIYF. For the CDR3, the DNA is TGTGCCAGCAGCTTAAGTTGGGGCTCTGGAAACACCATATATTTT.

DNA for the CDR3: TGTGCCAGCGCCGGCGGACAGGGGGAATATTTGAACACTGAAGCTTTCTTT. This sequence encodes CASAGGQGEYLNTEAFF. V usage is TRBV19 and J usage is TRBJ1-1, with 10 bases identical to TRBD1. The V gene's germline CDR1 is LNHDA and CDR2 SQIVND (reference sequence). J lost 0 bases, V lost 9 bases, and 13 bases had no gene match. The CDR3 length is 17 residues.

This clone came up once. The chain combines TRBV5-1 with TRBJ1-1; TRBD1 matches at 7 bases. The CDR3 spans 17 residues. The germline V gene has CDR1 SGHRS and CDR2 YFSETQ. V shed 0 bases and J 0 bases; nucleotides not matched to a gene: 8. The CDR3 protein is CASSLGFGQEMNTEAFF. The CDR3 nucleotides are TGCGCCAGCAGCTTGGGCTTCGGACAGGAGATGAACACTGAAGCTTTCTTT.